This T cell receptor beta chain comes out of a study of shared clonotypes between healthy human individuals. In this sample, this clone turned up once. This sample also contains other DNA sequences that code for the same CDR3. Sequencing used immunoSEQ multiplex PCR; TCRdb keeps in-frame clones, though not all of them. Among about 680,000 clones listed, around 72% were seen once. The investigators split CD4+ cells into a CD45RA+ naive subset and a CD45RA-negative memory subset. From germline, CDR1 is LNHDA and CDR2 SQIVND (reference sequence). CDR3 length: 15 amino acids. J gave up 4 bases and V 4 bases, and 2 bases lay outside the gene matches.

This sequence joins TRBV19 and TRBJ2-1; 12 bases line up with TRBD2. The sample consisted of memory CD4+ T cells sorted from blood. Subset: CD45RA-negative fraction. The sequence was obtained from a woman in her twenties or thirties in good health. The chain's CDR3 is CASSRLAGVYNEQFF. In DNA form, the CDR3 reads TGTGCCAGTAGTAGACTAGCGGGAGTTTACAATGAGCAGTTCTTC.